Below are 6 T cell receptor beta chains sequenced from a single sample in a study of blood T cell repertoires in COVID-19. TCRdb's copy holds only in-frame clones and misses some; the assay was immunoSEQ multiplex PCR. The sample holds around 200,000 clones, around four fifths seen once. Sequencing input: PBMCs or T cells enriched from blood (not recorded which). The receptors come from a man in his forties who had recovered from COVID-19.

This rearrangement joins TRBV7-3 to TRBJ1-2; 7 bases are a match to TRBD1. The length of the CDR3 is 13 residues. J was trimmed by 4 bases and V by 3 bases; bases with no gene match: 2. Per germline, CDR1 SGHTA and CDR2 FQGTGA. CDR3 sequence (DNA): TGTGCCAGCAGCTTGGGACAGAGCTATGGCTACACCTTC. Protein product: CASSLGQSYGYTF.

The V call is TRBV6-5, the J call TRBJ1-3; a weak D match, TRBD1 (6 bases). V was pared by 4 bases and J by 2 bases, with 12 bases between. CDR3 length: 15 amino acids. The V gene's germline CDR1 is MNHEY and CDR2 SVGAGI. CDR3 protein: CASSSRGKAGNTIYF. In DNA form, the CDR3 reads TGTGCCAGCAGTTCCAGGGGAAAGGCTGGAAACACCATATATTTT.

This clone was seen a single time. The chain employs TRBV12-3 or TRBV12-4 and TRBJ1-1, with D tentatively TRBD1 (5 bases). The CDR3 consists of 13 residues. The V end was cut by 4 bases, the J end by 6 bases, with 12 bases between. In DNA form, the CDR3 reads TGTGCCAGCAGTTCGTTCGGGGGTTCTGAAGCTTTCTTT. It translates to CASSSFGGSEAFF.

This clone was observed a handful of times. The chain couples TRBV11-2 to TRBJ1-1, with a possible D match to TRBD1 (6 bases). The CDR3 has 15 amino acids. V was pared by 1 base and J by 1 base, with 10 bases between. CDR1 and CDR2 (germline): SGHAT, FQNNGV. The CDR3 here is CASSLGTTGNTEAFF. The CDR3 DNA reads TGTGCCAGCAGCTTAGGAACGACAGGGAACACTGAAGCTTTCTTT.

A few counts support this clone. This CDR3 is CASSLRGNEKLFF. CDR3 nucleotides: TGTGCCAGCAGCTTAAGGGGGAATGAAAAACTGTTTTTT. The chain employs TRBV7-9 and TRBJ1-4; possibly TRBD1 for D (6 bases). This CDR3 is built from 13 residues. CDR1 and CDR2 (germline): SEHNR, FQNEAQ (reference sequence). V gave up 2 bases and J gave up 5 bases, with 6 bases separating them.

The rearrangement links TRBV27 to TRBJ2-5; 8 positions match TRBD2. Germline V gene data show CDR1 as MNHEY and CDR2 as SMNVEV (reference sequence). The trim removed 6 bases at V and 5 bases at J, leaving 5 bases unmatched. The CDR3 loop spans 13 amino acids. CDR3 protein: CASSPGRGETQYF. The DNA for the CDR3 is TGTGCCAGCAGCCCCGGGAGGGGTGAGACCCAGTACTTC.